The clone carrying this T cell receptor (beta chain) has just a few counts. The antigen is undetermined. V shed 5 bases and J shed 4 bases, with 19 bases lying between them. From germline, CDR1 is DFQATT and CDR2 SNEGSKA (reference sequence). CDR3 length: 15 residues. This record belongs to a study of identical twins. General study points: Twins shared beta out-of-frame sequences in excess, but this excess was weaker. With abundant cord blood beta clonotypes, insertions were fewer; memory repertoires showed no such pattern. The models systematically underestimated how much out-of-frame TCR alpha was shared in monozygotic twins.

A universal primer site was incorporated via template switching, and the cDNA contained unique molecular identifiers. MiXCR, run by TCRdb on the 5' RACE reads, gives a single entry per CDR3 protein. This table has roughly 570,000 distinct CDR3 sequences, roughly 9.9% appearing once. The sample was also linked to a second study, of yellow fever vaccine responses in identical twins.

The chain carries TRBV20-1 and TRBJ2-3; unclear D gene. Material: PBMCs. The sequence came from a woman under 30 in good health. The CDR3: CSAFKGQVVPDTQYF. The CDR3 nucleotides are TGCAGTGCTTTCAAAGGTCAAGTGGTCCCAGATACGCAGTATTTT.